This T cell receptor (beta chain) stems from a study of post-analysis software for immune sequencing data. Study-wide points: TRBV segments more frequent in patients than in controls numbered five and included TRBV5-6, TRBV5-1 and TRBV20-1. Strong co-clustering by F measure was seen for same-batch samples.

Unique molecular identifiers featured in each of the TCR beta cDNA libraries. From around 0.96 to 9.9 million T cells, around 500,000 cDNA molecules were obtained. TCRdb itself ran the PCR reads through MiXCR, one entry per CDR3 protein. Among about 820,000 distinct CDR3 sequences listed, around 50% were seen once. Concerning this clonotype itself: Its specificity is unknown.

V gave up 5 bases and J gave up 10 bases, with 16 bases separating them. The CDR3 is 14 amino acids. Per germline, CDR1 SGHRS and CDR2 YFSETQ. The TCR originated in a girl aged 5 to 17 with multiple sclerosis. The material sequenced was blood. The chain employs TRBV5-1 and TRBJ1-6; D possibly corresponds to TRBD1 (5 bases). The CDR3 coding sequence is TGCGCCAGCAGTCGGGACCGGGAAGGGTCACCCCTCCACTTT. This gives the protein CASSRDREGSPLHF. The entire variable domain, with the rest obtained from reference TRBV5-1 and TRBJ1-6, is as follows: KAGVTQTPRYLIKTRGQQVTLSCSPISGHRSVSWYQQTPGQGLQFLFEYFSETQRNKGNFPGRFSGRQFSNSRSEMNVSTLELGDSALYLCASSRDREGSPLHFGNGTRLTVT.